A selection of T cell receptor beta chains follows, all from one sample in a study of T cells after yellow fever vaccination. Each CDR3 protein gets one entry after TCRdb re-called the 5' RACE reads with MiXCR. The data contain a few hundred thousand distinct CDR3 sequences, about 12% of them seen just once; the ten biggest clones take up 3.2%. Sequenced here: CD4+ T cells sorted from PBMCs, sampled 15 days after the yellow fever booster vaccination. The source of these receptors is a man younger than 35 who received the YFV17D yellow fever vaccine. Each CDR3 is given with its conserved first and last residue. The D gene is left open where the match is weak. Clone size is stated in some rows and not others, as once, few, many or a class when expanded.

TRBV5-1	.	.	TRBJ1-1	TGCGCCAGCAGCTTGGTTCCCGAGAGTGGGACTGAAGCTTTCTTT	CASSLVPESGTEAFF
TRBV20-1	few	TRBD1	TRBJ2-6	TGCAGTGCTAGAGATAGGGGGCCCGGGTCTGGGGCCAACGTCCTGACTTTC	CSARDRGPGSGANVLTF
TRBV3-1	.	.	TRBJ2-1	TGTGCCAGCAGCCAACTCCGCAGGGGAGTTTTATCATCTACGTTCTTC	CASSQLRRGVLSSTFF
TRBV12-3/TRBV12-4	.	.	TRBJ1-1	TGTGCCAGCAGTTTAGGGCAGCGGGTCAGGGGAGCTTTCTTT	CASSLGQRVRGAFF
TRBV10-3	few	TRBD1	TRBJ2-5	TGTGCCATCAGTAAGGGGGACAGGGAAGAGACCCAGTACTTC	CAISKGDREETQYF
TRBV4-3	few	TRBD2	TRBJ2-3	TGCGCCAGCAGCCAAGTACTAGCGGGGGGCCGGATGGATACGCAGTATTTT	CASSQVLAGGRMDTQYF
TRBV5-6	.	TRBD1	TRBJ2-6	TGTGCCAGCAGCACGCGGACAGGGGGCAGACCTGGGGCCAACGTCCTGACTTTC	CASSTRTGGRPGANVLTF
TRBV7-3	few	TRBD2	TRBJ2-1	TGTGCCAGCAGCGCCACTAGCGGGGAGTACAATGAGCAGTTCTTC	CASSATSGEYNEQFF
TRBV4-1	many	.	TRBJ2-3	TGCGCCAGCAGCCACTCTGGACGCACAGATACGCAGTATTTT	CASSHSGRTDTQYF
TRBV5-1	many	TRBD1	TRBJ2-3	TGCGCCAGCAGCTTGGTAGCCAGGGGGTCAGATACGCAGTATTTT	CASSLVARGSDTQYF
TRBV20-1	.	.	TRBJ2-3	TGCAGTGCTAGCGGGACTTCTACTAGCACAGATACGCAGTATTTT	CSASGTSTSTDTQYF
TRBV7-9	.	.	TRBJ1-6	TGTGCCAGCAGCTTAGAGGGGGGATATTCACCCCTCCACTTT	CASSLEGGYSPLHF
TRBV7-2	.	.	TRBJ2-5	TGTGCCAGCAGCTTTGGTTCCCCCGGGGAGACCCAGTACTTC	CASSFGSPGETQYF
TRBV6-1	few	.	TRBJ1-2	TGTGCCAGCAGTGAAGTGGGGGAAAGCTATGGCTACACCTTC	CASSEVGESYGYTF
TRBV2	few	TRBD2	TRBJ2-3	TGTGCCAGCAGTGAGCGGGGGTACAGAGATACGCAGTATTTT	CASSERGYRDTQYF
TRBV7-2	few	TRBD2	TRBJ2-3	TGTGCCAGCAGCCTGTACCCTCAGCGGGGGGGTTCTACGCAGTATTTT	CASSLYPQRGGSTQYF
TRBV29-1	.	.	TRBJ2-7	TGCAGCGTTGCAACAGGGTTGCACAAGTACGAGCAGTACTTC	CSVATGLHKYEQYF
TRBV2	.	TRBD2	TRBJ2-5	TGTGCCAGCAGCCCGACTAGCTTGGAGACCCAGTACTTC	CASSPTSLETQYF
TRBV4-3	many	.	TRBJ2-4	TGCGCCAGCAGCCAAGCCGCTGGTGGGGCGGTCAAAAACATTCAGTACTTC	CASSQAAGGAVKNIQYF
TRBV12-3/TRBV12-4	few	.	TRBJ1-5	TGTGCCAGCAGTTTTGCAGGGGCCCCTCAGCCCCAGCATTTT	CASSFAGAPQPQHF
TRBV5-1	many	.	TRBJ2-5	TGCGCCAGCAGCTTGTTACCAGGCGGCGAGACCCAGTACTTC	CASSLLPGGETQYF
TRBV15	many	TRBD1	TRBJ2-3	TGTGCCACCAGCAGAGCACAGGGGGCTGGTACAGATACGCAGTATTTT	CATSRAQGAGTDTQYF
TRBV7-2	.	.	TRBJ2-5	TGTGCCAGCAGCCCGGACTACCAAGAGACCCAGTACTTC	CASSPDYQETQYF
TRBV18	few	TRBD1	TRBJ2-1	TGTGCCAGCTCAGTCCTCCCGGGACAGGGGTCCAATGAGCAGTTCTTC	CASSVLPGQGSNEQFF
TRBV4-3	many	TRBD2	TRBJ2-7	TGCGCCAGCAGCCAAGCGCCAGCTAGCGGTGCCTACGAGCAGTACTTC	CASSQAPASGAYEQYF
TRBV10-1	.	.	TRBJ2-3	TGCGCCAGCAGTGATTTTTTGAGCCTTAGCACAGATACGCAGTATTTT	CASSDFLSLSTDTQYF
TRBV3-1	many	TRBD2	TRBJ2-3	TGTGCCAGCAGCCAAGATCCGGTAGCGGGTTTGGCGCAGTATTTT	CASSQDPVAGLAQYF
TRBV18	few	.	TRBJ2-7	TGTGCCAGCTCACCAGGGGCCGGCTACGAGCAGTACTTC	CASSPGAGYEQYF
TRBV29-1	.	.	TRBJ2-3	TGCAGCGTTGATAAGGTTGGCAGGGGAGCAGATACGCAGTATTTT	CSVDKVGRGADTQYF
TRBV6-5	.	TRBD1	TRBJ1-1	TGTGCCAGCAGTTACTCGACCGGGGCAGGGGGCACTGAAGCTTTCTTT	CASSYSTGAGGTEAFF
TRBV29-1	.	TRBD1	TRBJ1-4	TGCAGCGTTACAAGGGACAGGGATGAAAAACTGTTTTTT	CSVTRDRDEKLFF
TRBV4-1	many	.	TRBJ2-1	TGCGCCAGCAGCCAAGAACAGACCTATGAGCAGTTCTTC	CASSQEQTYEQFF
TRBV30	few	.	TRBJ1-1	TGTGCCTGGGACAGGTCCCTGGCTGAAGCTTTCTTT	CAWDRSLAEAFF
TRBV19	.	TRBD2	TRBJ2-2	TGTGCCAGTAGTTCCCGAGCGGGGCGTACCGGGGAGCTGTTTTTT	CASSSRAGRTGELFF
TRBV27	.	.	TRBJ2-1	TGTGCCAGCAGTTTAAAGGTTGGGGGGCGCGGCGACAATGAGCAGTTCTTC	CASSLKVGGRGDNEQFF
TRBV7-3	.	.	TRBJ1-6	TGTGCCAGCAGCTCCGGGCGATCAGGGGTGGGTTCACCCCTCCACTTT	CASSSGRSGVGSPLHF
TRBV18	few	TRBD1	TRBJ2-4	TGTGCCAGCTCGCCGGACAGGGGGAGAAACATTCAGTACTTC	CASSPDRGRNIQYF
TRBV5-8	few	.	TRBJ2-3	TGTGCCAGCAGCGGCGGGACCCACACAGATACGCAGTATTTT	CASSGGTHTDTQYF
TRBV12-3/TRBV12-4	.	TRBD1	TRBJ2-3	TGTGCCCCGCAGGCGGGGGACAGGGGCACAGATACGCAGTATTTT	CAPQAGDRGTDTQYF
TRBV5-1	.	.	TRBJ1-5	TGCGCCAGCAGCTTGGGGACAGCACCCAATCAGCCCCAGCATTTT	CASSLGTAPNQPQHF
TRBV29-1	few	.	TRBJ2-7	TGCAGCGTGTCAGTCGCGGGGTACGAGCAGTACTTC	CSVSVAGYEQYF
TRBV6-5	few	TRBD1	TRBJ1-1	TGTGCCAGCAGCCCCCGGACAGGGGTGATCACTGAAGCTTTCTTT	CASSPRTGVITEAFF
TRBV7-2	.	.	TRBJ1-5	TGTGCCAGCAGCTTTGGGGGGGCGCAGCCCCATCATTTT	CASSFGGAQPHHF
TRBV3-1	many	.	TRBJ1-3	TGTGCCAGCAGCCAAGGGGACGGTGGAAACACCATATATTTT	CASSQGDGGNTIYF
TRBV18	.	TRBD1	TRBJ1-1	TGTGCCAGCTCGCCCGGGACAGGGGCTATGAACACTGAAGCTTTCTTT	CASSPGTGAMNTEAFF
TRBV5-1	.	TRBD2	TRBJ2-5	TGCGCCAGCAGCTTCCTAGCGGGGAGCGAGGAGACCCAGTACTTC	CASSFLAGSEETQYF
TRBV12-3/TRBV12-4	few	.	TRBJ1-5	TGTGCCAGCAGTACTTACAGGGATGTCGAACCCCAGCATTTT	CASSTYRDVEPQHF
TRBV15	.	.	TRBJ1-3	TGTGCCACCAGCGGAAACTTAGGCGACACCATATATTTT	CATSGNLGDTIYF
TRBV6-2/TRBV6-3	few	TRBD2	TRBJ2-3	TGTGCCAGCAGGGTCTTTCGCGGGGGGGCCGGAGATACGCAGTATTTT	CASRVFRGGAGDTQYF
TRBV20-1	.	TRBD2	TRBJ2-3	TGCAGGCAAATAGCCGGGGGAGCGGGGGGCACAGATACGCAGTATTTT	CRQIAGGAGGTDTQYF
TRBV6-5	.	TRBD1	TRBJ1-2	TGTGCCAGCAGTTACGGGACAGGGGGAGCCGACTATGGCTACACCTTC	CASSYGTGGADYGYTF
TRBV5-5	few	TRBD2	TRBJ2-1	TGTGCCAGCAGCGCGTCTAGCGGGGGTATCTATGAGCAGTTCTTC	CASSASSGGIYEQFF
TRBV30	few	.	TRBJ1-4	TGTGCCTGGAGCCCCGGGGATAGGGGGGATGAAAAACTGTTTTTT	CAWSPGDRGDEKLFF
TRBV6-5	.	.	TRBJ1-2	TGTGCCAGCAGTCCCCGGGGGGGGCTTAACTATGGCTACACCTTC	CASSPRGGLNYGYTF